The 9 T cell receptor beta chains below come from one sample, sequenced in a study of T cell responses to AZD1222 COVID-19 vaccine. Clones were read by immunoSEQ multiplex PCR, and TCRdb kept only the in-frame ones, dropping some. The sample has tens of thousands of clones, 85% to 90% seen once. The sequences come from peripheral blood, collected on day 0 of AZD1222 vaccination. The receptors originated from an adult in good health.

This rearrangement joins TRBV7-9 to TRBJ2-1; TRBD2 is a possible D gene (6 bases). Trimming took 5 bases from V and 7 from J, leaving 15 bases between them. The CDR3 is 14 residues long. CDR1 and CDR2 from the germline V gene are SEHNR and FQNEAQ (reference sequence). This chain's CDR3 is CASSTSPAGNEQFF. The CDR3 nucleotides read TGTGCCAGCAGCACCAGCCCCGCGGGGAATGAGCAGTTCTTC.

The CDR3 sequence: CASSDWQPGSPQQYF. DNA of the CDR3: TGTGCCAGCAGTGATTGGCAGCCGGGTTCTCCACAGCAGTACTTC. The V gene is TRBV2, the J gene TRBJ2-7; D remains unclear. Trimming pared 3 bases from V and 8 bases from J, leaving 20 bases between. The CDR3 loop spans 15 amino acids. The germline V gene has CDR1 SNHLY and CDR2 FYNNEI.

The V and J genes are TRBV19 and TRBJ2-7; 9 nucleotides align to TRBD1. Germline CDR1 is LNHDA and CDR2 is SQIVND (reference sequence). This CDR3 spans 15 amino acids. The V and J ends lost 6 bases and 2 bases, in that order; junction bases with no gene match: 8. CDR3 sequence reads: CASSQPDRGAYEQYF. The CDR3 nucleotides are TGTGCCAGTAGCCAACCGGACAGGGGTGCCTACGAGCAGTACTTC.

This chain joins TRBV3-1 (or the pseudogene TRBV3-2) and TRBJ2-1; 9 positions agree with TRBD2. The V segment lost 4 bases and the J segment 3 bases; nucleotides outside the gene matches: 7. CDR1 and CDR2 (germline): LGHDT, YNNKEL (reference sequence). The CDR3 spans 16 residues. CDR3 amino acids: CASSRRLAELYNEQFF. DNA of the CDR3: TGTGCCAGCAGCCGCCGACTAGCGGAGCTCTACAATGAGCAGTTCTTC.

The rearrangement uses TRBV5-4 and TRBJ1-1; possible D gene TRBD1, 5 bases. CDR3 length: 13 residues. CDR1 is SGHNT and CDR2 is YYREEE in the germline V gene (reference sequence). The V end was cut by 4 bases, the J end by 7 bases, with 14 bases between. The chain's CDR3 is CASSPDPGGEAFF. The CDR3 DNA reads as TGTGCCAGCAGCCCTGATCCGGGGGGTGAAGCTTTCTTT.

The chain couples TRBV7-2 to TRBJ2-7; maybe TRBD1 (6 bases). V was trimmed by 4 bases and J by 6 bases, leaving 16 bases between them. The germline V gene has CDR1 SGHTA and CDR2 FQGNSA. The CDR3 totals 14 residues. In nucleotides, the CDR3 is TGTGCCAGCAGCTCCAGGGGCAGTGAGTCCGAGCAGTACTTC. It encodes CASSSRGSESEQYF.

This chain connects TRBV5-1 to TRBJ2-7; D assignment may be TRBD1 or TRBD2 (6 bases each). V lost 4 bases and J lost 0, with 11 bases in between. The V gene's germline CDR1 is SGHRS and CDR2 YFSETQ. This CDR3 spans 14 amino acids. For the CDR3, the DNA is TGCGCCAGCAGCGGAGGGACAAACTCCTACGAGCAGTACTTC. Its translation: CASSGGTNSYEQYF.

The rearrangement uses TRBV4-1 and TRBJ2-7; a possible D gene is TRBD1 (6 bases). The CDR3 sequence is 15 residues long. Trimming removed 1 base from V and 1 base from J, with 11 bases in between. The germline CDR1 and CDR2 sequences are MGHRA and YSYEKL. The CDR3 nucleotides read TGCGCCAGCAGCCAAGCGGTACAGGGTTCCTACGAGCAGTACTTC. Translated: CASSQAVQGSYEQYF.

In the case of this clone: Other DNA variants within this sample encode the same CDR3. The chain is built from TRBV28 and TRBJ1-2, with 8 bases aligning to TRBD1. CDR3 size: 16 residues. Germline CDR1 is MDHEN and CDR2 is SYDVKM. J gave up 1 base and V 6 bases, and 10 bases lay outside the gene matches. CDR3 nucleotides: TGTGCCAGCAGCAACGCAGGGGGCTGGAATAACTATGGCTACACCTTC. This gives the protein CASSNAGGWNNYGYTF.